This T cell receptor (beta chain) was profiled in a study of cytomegalovirus exposure and HLA in healthy donors. It was with 60 Vbeta and 13 Jbeta primers that the PCR ran. This table comes from immunoSEQ multiplex PCR, and its TCRdb copy is limited to in-frame clones, with some not included. The table lists about 200,000 clones, around 85% of them singletons, with 1.7% in the top ten. The table lists this clone with a few counts. The antigen remains unidentified. The V gene lost 5 bases and the J gene lost 15 bases, with 14 bases spanning the gap. The germline V gene encodes CDR1 SQVTM and CDR2 ANQGSEA. The length of the CDR3 is 10 residues. Study results and caveats: Later analysis reportedly placed an Asian-associated ancestry cluster below the roughly 680-donor mean in N-insertions.

This receptor was obtained from a man in his forties or fifties in good health and CMV-seronegative. The chain links TRBV29-1 to TRBJ2-1, with D perhaps TRBD2 (5 bases). Sequencing was carried out using PBMCs. Here the CDR3 DNA reads TGCAGCGTTTACGGGAACTCTCCGTTCTTC. It codes for CSVYGNSPFF.